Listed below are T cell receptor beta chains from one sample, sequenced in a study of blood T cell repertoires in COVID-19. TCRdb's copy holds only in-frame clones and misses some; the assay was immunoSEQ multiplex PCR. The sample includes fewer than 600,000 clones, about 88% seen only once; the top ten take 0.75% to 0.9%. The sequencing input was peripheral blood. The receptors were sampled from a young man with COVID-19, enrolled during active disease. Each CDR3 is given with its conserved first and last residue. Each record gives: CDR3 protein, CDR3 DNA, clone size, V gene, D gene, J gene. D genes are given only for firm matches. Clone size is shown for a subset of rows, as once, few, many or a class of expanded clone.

cdr3_aa: CASSIKDETNSGANVLTF
cdr3_nt: TGTGCCAGTAGTATAAAGGACGAGACTAACTCTGGGGCCAACGTCCTGACTTTC
clone_size: .
v_call: TRBV19
d_call: .
j_call: TRBJ2-6

cdr3_aa: CASSLVSGDRRDTEAFF
cdr3_nt: TGTGCCAGCAGCTTAGTGTCAGGGGACAGGAGGGACACTGAAGCTTTCTTT
clone_size: few
v_call: TRBV7-9
d_call: TRBD1
j_call: TRBJ1-1

cdr3_aa: CASSEHRDSGLDEQFF
cdr3_nt: TGTGCCAGCAGCGAGCACCGGGACAGTGGGCTCGATGAGCAGTTCTTC
clone_size: .
v_call: TRBV25-1
d_call: TRBD1
j_call: TRBJ2-1

cdr3_aa: CASRETGGNQPQHF
cdr3_nt: TGTGCCAGCAGGGAGACAGGGGGAAATCAGCCCCAGCATTTT
clone_size: .
v_call: TRBV6-5
d_call: TRBD1
j_call: TRBJ1-5

cdr3_aa: CASRRQGPYEQYF
cdr3_nt: TGCGCCAGCAGAAGACAGGGACCCTACGAGCAGTACTTC
clone_size: .
v_call: TRBV10-2
d_call: TRBD1
j_call: TRBJ2-7

cdr3_aa: CASTLATSGSPRGYEQFF
cdr3_nt: TGTGCCAGCACCCTGGCCACTAGCGGGAGCCCCAGGGGCTATGAGCAGTTCTTC
clone_size: .
v_call: TRBV3-1/TRBV3-2
d_call: TRBD2
j_call: TRBJ2-1

cdr3_aa: CASSGQGARWKNQPQHF
cdr3_nt: TGTGCCAGTAGTGGACAGGGGGCGCGGTGGAAAAATCAGCCCCAGCATTTT
clone_size: .
v_call: TRBV19
d_call: TRBD1
j_call: TRBJ1-5

cdr3_aa: CASSGRGNTEAFF
cdr3_nt: TGTGCCAGCTCGGGGCGGGGAAACACTGAAGCTTTCTTT
clone_size: .
v_call: TRBV27
d_call: .
j_call: TRBJ1-1

cdr3_aa: CATSDPSGEQFF
cdr3_nt: TGTGCCACCAGTGATCCTTCGGGTGAGCAGTTCTTC
clone_size: .
v_call: TRBV24-1
d_call: .
j_call: TRBJ2-1

cdr3_aa: CASSGPAGERADTQYF
cdr3_nt: TGTGCCAGCAGCGGACCGGCGGGGGAGAGAGCGGATACGCAGTATTTT
clone_size: .
v_call: TRBV9
d_call: TRBD2
j_call: TRBJ2-3

cdr3_aa: CASKAGTGELFF
cdr3_nt: TGTGCCAGCAAAGCAGGGACCGGGGAGCTGTTTTTT
clone_size: once
v_call: TRBV14
d_call: .
j_call: TRBJ2-2

cdr3_aa: CASSSQGDTGELFF
cdr3_nt: TGTGCCAGCAGTTCACAGGGAGACACCGGGGAGCTGTTTTTT
clone_size: few
v_call: TRBV6-6
d_call: .
j_call: TRBJ2-2

cdr3_aa: CASSEQGTNQETQYF
cdr3_nt: TGTGCCAGCAGTGAACAGGGGACCAACCAAGAGACCCAGTACTTC
clone_size: .
v_call: TRBV2
d_call: .
j_call: TRBJ2-5

cdr3_aa: CASSPRTQINTEAFF
cdr3_nt: TGTGCCAGCTCACCACGTACACAAATCAACACTGAAGCTTTCTTT
clone_size: few
v_call: TRBV18
d_call: .
j_call: TRBJ1-1

cdr3_aa: CASSLVGAGNEQFF
cdr3_nt: TGTGCCAGCAGCTTAGTAGGGGCAGGGAATGAGCAGTTCTTC
clone_size: .
v_call: TRBV7-9
d_call: .
j_call: TRBJ2-1

cdr3_aa: CASSRGFSTEAFF
cdr3_nt: TGTGCCAGCAGCAGGGGTTTTTCCACTGAAGCTTTCTTT
clone_size: few
v_call: TRBV7-6
d_call: .
j_call: TRBJ1-1

cdr3_aa: CASRQGLAGNYEQYF
cdr3_nt: TGTGCCAGCAGACAGGGACTAGCGGGGAATTACGAGCAGTACTTC
clone_size: .
v_call: TRBV6-6
d_call: TRBD2
j_call: TRBJ2-7

cdr3_aa: CASSSLQQGAVNSPLHF
cdr3_nt: TGTGCCAGCTCATCACTCCAACAGGGGGCGGTGAATTCACCCCTCCACTTT
clone_size: .
v_call: TRBV18
d_call: TRBD1
j_call: TRBJ1-6

cdr3_aa: CASGAHNSPLHF
cdr3_nt: TGTGCCAGCGGGGCCCATAATTCACCCCTCCACTTT
clone_size: .
v_call: TRBV27
d_call: .
j_call: TRBJ1-6

cdr3_aa: CASSSGGTGRNYGYTF
cdr3_nt: TGTGCCAGCAGTTCGGGAGGGACAGGGCGTAACTATGGCTACACCTTC
clone_size: .
v_call: TRBV28
d_call: TRBD1
j_call: TRBJ1-2

cdr3_aa: CASSPGQLNTEAFF
cdr3_nt: TGTGCCAGCAGCCCCGGACAGTTGAACACTGAAGCTTTCTTT
clone_size: .
v_call: TRBV28
d_call: .
j_call: TRBJ1-1

cdr3_aa: CASGRQSGETQYF
cdr3_nt: TGTGCTAGTGGGCGACAGTCCGGAGAGACCCAGTACTTC
clone_size: .
v_call: TRBV12-5
d_call: .
j_call: TRBJ2-5

cdr3_aa: CASRGTSGSGNTGELFF
cdr3_nt: TGTGCCAGTCGAGGGACTAGCGGGAGCGGGAACACCGGGGAGCTGTTTTTT
clone_size: .
v_call: TRBV19
d_call: TRBD2
j_call: TRBJ2-2

cdr3_aa: CASSARTSGNTGELFF
cdr3_nt: TGTGCCAGCAGTGCCCGGACTAGCGGGAACACCGGGGAGCTGTTTTTT
clone_size: .
v_call: TRBV6-1
d_call: TRBD2
j_call: TRBJ2-2

cdr3_aa: CASGSGREGEKLFF
cdr3_nt: TGTGCTAGTGGTTCCGGGAGAGAGGGGGAAAAACTGTTTTTT
clone_size: .
v_call: TRBV12-5
d_call: .
j_call: TRBJ1-4

cdr3_aa: CASRGDNEQFF
cdr3_nt: TGTGCCAGCAGAGGGGACAATGAGCAGTTCTTC
clone_size: .
v_call: TRBV11-3
d_call: .
j_call: TRBJ2-1

cdr3_aa: CASSSGDSWLHEQYF
cdr3_nt: TGTGCCAGCAGCTCCGGGGACAGTTGGCTCCACGAGCAGTACTTC
clone_size: .
v_call: TRBV7-9
d_call: TRBD1
j_call: TRBJ2-7

cdr3_aa: CASSVGRVGGVSGNTIYF
cdr3_nt: TGTGCCAGCAGCGTAGGAAGGGTCGGAGGGGTCTCTGGAAACACCATATATTTT
clone_size: .
v_call: TRBV9
d_call: .
j_call: TRBJ1-3

cdr3_aa: CAIRTNQPQHF
cdr3_nt: TGTGCCATCAGGACAAATCAGCCCCAGCATTTT
clone_size: .
v_call: TRBV10-3
d_call: .
j_call: TRBJ1-5

cdr3_aa: CASSPPGQGTSTYGYTF
cdr3_nt: TGTGCCAGCAGCCCCCCCGGACAGGGCACCTCTACCTATGGCTACACCTTC
clone_size: .
v_call: TRBV9
d_call: TRBD1
j_call: TRBJ1-2

cdr3_aa: CASSPTSGMGYNEQFF
cdr3_nt: TGTGCCAGCAGCCCGACTAGCGGGATGGGTTACAATGAGCAGTTCTTC
clone_size: .
v_call: TRBV7-9
d_call: TRBD2
j_call: TRBJ2-1

cdr3_aa: CASSFAGSGANVLTF
cdr3_nt: TGTGCCAGCAGCTTCGCGGGTTCTGGGGCCAACGTCCTGACTTTC
clone_size: .
v_call: TRBV5-4
d_call: .
j_call: TRBJ2-6

cdr3_aa: CATQGDTEAFF
cdr3_nt: TGTGCCACCCAGGGGGACACTGAAGCTTTCTTT
clone_size: .
v_call: TRBV3-1/TRBV3-2
d_call: TRBD1
j_call: TRBJ1-1

cdr3_aa: CASSIRTSGSGTDTQYF
cdr3_nt: TGTGCCAGCAGCATCCGGACTAGCGGATCGGGGACAGATACGCAGTATTTT
clone_size: .
v_call: TRBV7-9
d_call: TRBD2
j_call: TRBJ2-3

cdr3_aa: CASSVGWQWETQYF
cdr3_nt: TGCGCCAGCAGCGTGGGGTGGCAGTGGGAGACCCAGTACTTC
clone_size: .
v_call: TRBV5-1
d_call: .
j_call: TRBJ2-5

cdr3_aa: CASSLFVTATNEKLFF
cdr3_nt: TGTGCCAGCAGCTTGTTTGTTACGGCAACTAATGAAAAACTGTTTTTT
clone_size: .
v_call: TRBV5-5
d_call: .
j_call: TRBJ1-4

cdr3_aa: CASSQDVAPSGAYNEQFF
cdr3_nt: TGTGCCAGCAGCCAAGATGTGGCCCCTAGCGGGGCCTACAATGAGCAGTTCTTC
clone_size: .
v_call: TRBV3-1/TRBV3-2
d_call: TRBD2
j_call: TRBJ2-1

cdr3_aa: CSASDRGGYNEQFF
cdr3_nt: TGCAGTGCTAGTGATCGGGGGGGATACAATGAGCAGTTCTTC
clone_size: .
v_call: TRBV20-1
d_call: TRBD2
j_call: TRBJ2-1

cdr3_aa: CASSEDPRLAGGTDTQYF
cdr3_nt: TGTGCCAGCAGTGAAGATCCCCGGCTCGCGGGGGGAACAGATACGCAGTATTTT
clone_size: .
v_call: TRBV6-1
d_call: TRBD2
j_call: TRBJ2-3

cdr3_aa: CASSLQGARQPQHF
cdr3_nt: TGTGCCAGCAGCTTACAGGGGGCACGTCAGCCCCAGCATTTT
clone_size: .
v_call: TRBV27
d_call: TRBD1
j_call: TRBJ1-5

cdr3_aa: CASRRTGENSPLHF
cdr3_nt: TGTGCCAGCAGACGAACAGGGGAGAATTCACCCCTCCACTTT
clone_size: .
v_call: TRBV5-4
d_call: TRBD1
j_call: TRBJ1-6

cdr3_aa: CASSRTGLAEETQYF
cdr3_nt: TGTGCCAGCAGCCGAACGGGACTAGCGGAAGAGACCCAGTACTTC
clone_size: .
v_call: TRBV5-4
d_call: TRBD2
j_call: TRBJ2-5

cdr3_aa: CASSRGRGHTEAFF
cdr3_nt: TGTGCCAGCAGCCGCGGGAGGGGTCACACTGAAGCTTTCTTT
clone_size: .
v_call: TRBV7-9
d_call: .
j_call: TRBJ1-1

cdr3_aa: CASSLAPEDQIPYNSPLHF
cdr3_nt: TGCGCCAGCAGCTTGGCCCCGGAGGACCAGATCCCGTATAATTCACCCCTCCACTTT
clone_size: .
v_call: TRBV5-1
d_call: .
j_call: TRBJ1-6

cdr3_aa: CASRSYSGNGYTF
cdr3_nt: TGTGCCAGCAGATCTTACAGCGGAAATGGCTACACCTTC
clone_size: .
v_call: TRBV27
d_call: .
j_call: TRBJ1-2

cdr3_aa: CASSLVSLAGLSTDTQYF
cdr3_nt: TGTGCCAGCAGCTTAGTTTCGCTAGCGGGGCTGAGCACAGATACGCAGTATTTT
clone_size: .
v_call: TRBV7-9
d_call: TRBD2
j_call: TRBJ2-3

cdr3_aa: CASRARGNTIYF
cdr3_nt: TGTGCCAGCAGAGCGAGGGGAAACACCATATATTTT
clone_size: .
v_call: TRBV28
d_call: .
j_call: TRBJ1-3